The text below deals with one T cell receptor (beta chain). CDR1 and CDR2 (germline): SGHDN, FVKESK. The CDR3 has 15 amino acids. The V gene end was trimmed by 1 base and the J gene end by 4 bases; junction bases not matched to a gene: 4. Sequencing used immunoSEQ multiplex PCR; TCRdb keeps in-frame clones, though not all of them. The sample holds 20,000 to 25,000 clones, about nine tenths seen once. The data stem from a study of B cell selection in AIRE deficiency. The regulatory T cell sort gate was CD4+CD25hiCD127low/negative. The J gene is TRBJ1-2, the V gene TRBV14; 9 positions agree with TRBD1. Sequenced sample: CD4+CD25+ Tregs sorted from PBMCs. The clonotype originates from a human donor in good health. This CDR3 reads CASSQGWTGAYGYTF. Here the CDR3 DNA reads TGTGCCAGCAGCCAAGGGTGGACAGGGGCCTATGGCTACACCTTC. Full variable domain (rest looked up from reference TRBV14 and TRBJ1-2): EAGVTQFPSHSVIEKGQTVTLRCDPISGHDNLYWYRRVMGKEIKFLLHFVKESKQDESGMPNNRFLAERTGGTYSTLKVQPAELEDSGVYFCASSQGWTGAYGYTFGSGTRLTVV.